This T cell receptor (delta chain) comes out of a study of Vδ1+ human thymocytes. Study results and caveats: Thymic TRG and TRD repertoires appeared highly polyclonal, with Gaussian CDR3 length distributions. Donors shared many TRG clonotypes but few TRD clonotypes. Despite high sort purity, about 20% of thymic T cell receptor delta sequences were Vdelta2.

Germline CDR1 is TSWWSYY and CDR2 is QGS. CDR3 size: 21 residues. The V segment lost 5 bases and the J segment 1 base; nucleotides outside the gene matches: 22. The template was reverse-transcribed extracted RNA. Multiplex PCR used pooled V-gene forward primers and a constant-region reverse primer to amplify CDR3s. TCRdb applied CATT to the multiplex PCR reads for clone calling. The sample lists more than 45,000 delta-chain clones, roughly 15% occurring once. This clone has only a few counts. Its antigen is not identified. Sorted Vdelta1+ thymocytes were 98% to 99.6% pure. Sequenced: Vdelta1+ gamma-delta thymocytes from the thymus. Subset specified: FACS-sorted CD3+ TCRalphabeta- TCRVdelta1+ TCRVdelta2- thymocytes. This receptor was identified in a girl under three years old who had congenital heart surgery. This chain joins TRDV1 and TRDJ1; 10 positions agree with TRDD3. CDR3 protein: CALGRLRPGYLGDIGTDKLIF. The DNA of the CDR3 is TGTGCTCTTGGGAGACTACGGCCGGGGTACCTGGGGGATATCGGCACCGATAAACTCATCTTT.